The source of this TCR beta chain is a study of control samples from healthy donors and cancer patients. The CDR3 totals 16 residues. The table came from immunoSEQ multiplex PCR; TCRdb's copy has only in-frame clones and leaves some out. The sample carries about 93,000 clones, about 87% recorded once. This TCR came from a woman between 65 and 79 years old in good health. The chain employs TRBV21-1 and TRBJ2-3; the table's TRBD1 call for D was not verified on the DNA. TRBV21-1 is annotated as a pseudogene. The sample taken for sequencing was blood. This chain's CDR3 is CASSSTGGKGTDTQYF. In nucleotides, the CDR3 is TGTGCCAGCAGCTCGACAGGGGGGAAGGGCACAGATACGCAGTATTTT.